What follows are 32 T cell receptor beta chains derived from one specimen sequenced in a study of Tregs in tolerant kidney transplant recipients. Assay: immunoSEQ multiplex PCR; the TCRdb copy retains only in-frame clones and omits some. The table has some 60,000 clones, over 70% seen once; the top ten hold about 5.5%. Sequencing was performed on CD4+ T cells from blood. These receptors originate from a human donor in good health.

The CDR3 nucleotides read TGTGCCAGCAGGACAACAGACACTGAAGCTTTCTTT. Translation: CASRTTDTEAFF. V usage is TRBV6-1 and J usage is TRBJ1-1; D not certain. The CDR3 is made up of 12 amino acids. Trimming pared 6 bases from V and 3 bases from J, leaving 8 bases between. Germline V lookup: CDR1 MNHNS, CDR2 SASEGT.

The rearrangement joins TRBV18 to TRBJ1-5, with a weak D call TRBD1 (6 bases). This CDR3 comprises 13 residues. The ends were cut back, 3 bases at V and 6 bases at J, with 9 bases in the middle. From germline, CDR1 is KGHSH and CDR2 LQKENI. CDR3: CASSPQGSQPQHF. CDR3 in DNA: TGTGCCAGCTCACCGCAGGGGAGTCAGCCCCAGCATTTT.

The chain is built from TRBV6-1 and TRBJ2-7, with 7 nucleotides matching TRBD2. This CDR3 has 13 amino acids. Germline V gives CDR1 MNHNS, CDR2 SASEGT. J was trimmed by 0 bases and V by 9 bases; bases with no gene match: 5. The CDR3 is CASTRLASYEQYF. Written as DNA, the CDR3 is TGTGCCAGTACCCGACTAGCCTCCTACGAGCAGTACTTC.

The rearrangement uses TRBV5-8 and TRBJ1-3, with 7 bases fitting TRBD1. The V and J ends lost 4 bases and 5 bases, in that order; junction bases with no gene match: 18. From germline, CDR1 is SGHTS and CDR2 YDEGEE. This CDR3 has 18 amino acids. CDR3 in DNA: TGTGCCAGCAGCCCAAAAACCCTCGACAGGGTAGTTAGAAACACCATATATTTT. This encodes CASSPKTLDRVVRNTIYF.

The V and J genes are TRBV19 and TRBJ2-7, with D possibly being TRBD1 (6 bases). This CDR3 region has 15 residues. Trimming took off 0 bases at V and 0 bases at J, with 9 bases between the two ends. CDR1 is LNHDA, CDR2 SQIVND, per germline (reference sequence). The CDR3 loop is CASSIDHRDSYEQYF. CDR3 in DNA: TGTGCCAGTAGTATAGATCACAGGGACTCCTACGAGCAGTACTTC.

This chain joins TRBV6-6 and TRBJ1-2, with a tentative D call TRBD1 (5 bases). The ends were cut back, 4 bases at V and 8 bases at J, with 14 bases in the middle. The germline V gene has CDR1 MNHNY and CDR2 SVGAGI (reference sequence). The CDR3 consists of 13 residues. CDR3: CASSSTGGEGYTF. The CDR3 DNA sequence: TGTGCCAGCAGTTCGACGGGAGGGGAGGGCTACACCTTC.

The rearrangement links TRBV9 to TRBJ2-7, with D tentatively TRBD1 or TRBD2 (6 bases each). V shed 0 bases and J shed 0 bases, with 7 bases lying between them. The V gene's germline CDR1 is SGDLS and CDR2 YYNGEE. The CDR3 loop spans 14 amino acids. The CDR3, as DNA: TGTGCCAGCAGCGTAGCGGGGGCCTCCTACGAGCAGTACTTC. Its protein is CASSVAGASYEQYF. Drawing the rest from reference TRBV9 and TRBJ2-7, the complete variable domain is DSGVTQTPKHLITATGQRVTLRCSPRSGDLSVYWYQQSLDQGLQFLIQYYNGEERAKGNILERFSAQQFPDLHSELNLSSLELGDSALYFCASSVAGASYEQYFGPGTRLTVT.

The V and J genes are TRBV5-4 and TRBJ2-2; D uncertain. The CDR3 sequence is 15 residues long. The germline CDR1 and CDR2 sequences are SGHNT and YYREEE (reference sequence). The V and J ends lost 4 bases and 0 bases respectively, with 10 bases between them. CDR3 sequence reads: CASSPWGTNTGELFF. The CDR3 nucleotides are TGTGCCAGCAGCCCGTGGGGTACGAACACCGGGGAGCTGTTTTTT.

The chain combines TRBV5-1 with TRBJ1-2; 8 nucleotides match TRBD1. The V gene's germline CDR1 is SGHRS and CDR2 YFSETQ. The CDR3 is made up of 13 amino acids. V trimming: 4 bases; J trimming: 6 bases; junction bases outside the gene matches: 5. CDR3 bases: TGCGCCAGCAGCCCCTCGACAGGGGATGGCTACACCTTC. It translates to CASSPSTGDGYTF.

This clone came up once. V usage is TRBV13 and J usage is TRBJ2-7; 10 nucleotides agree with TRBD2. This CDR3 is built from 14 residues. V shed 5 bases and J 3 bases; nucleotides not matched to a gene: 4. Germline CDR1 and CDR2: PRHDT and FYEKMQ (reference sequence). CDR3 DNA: TGTGCCAGCAGCGTACTAGCGGGACACTACGAGCAGTACTTC. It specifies CASSVLAGHYEQYF.

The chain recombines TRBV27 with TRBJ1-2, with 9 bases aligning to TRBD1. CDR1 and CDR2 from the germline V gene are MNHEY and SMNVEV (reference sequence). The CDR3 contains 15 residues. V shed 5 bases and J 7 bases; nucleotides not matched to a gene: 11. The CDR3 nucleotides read TGTGCCAGCAGTACACGGGACAGGGCCTTCTCTGGCTACACCTTC. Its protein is CASSTRDRAFSGYTF.

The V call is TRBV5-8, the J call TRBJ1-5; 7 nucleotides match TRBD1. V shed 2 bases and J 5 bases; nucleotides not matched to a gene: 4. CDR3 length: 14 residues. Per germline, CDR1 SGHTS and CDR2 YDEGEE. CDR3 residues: CASSLGTAYQPQHF. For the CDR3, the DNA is TGTGCCAGCAGCTTAGGGACAGCTTATCAGCCCCAGCATTTT.

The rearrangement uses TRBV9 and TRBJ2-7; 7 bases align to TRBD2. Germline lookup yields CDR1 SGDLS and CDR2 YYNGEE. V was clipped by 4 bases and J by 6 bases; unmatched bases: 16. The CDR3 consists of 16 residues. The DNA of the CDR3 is TGTGCCAGCAGCCATTCCGGGGGGTGGCTCCCAGCCGAGCAGTACTTC. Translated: CASSHSGGWLPAEQYF.

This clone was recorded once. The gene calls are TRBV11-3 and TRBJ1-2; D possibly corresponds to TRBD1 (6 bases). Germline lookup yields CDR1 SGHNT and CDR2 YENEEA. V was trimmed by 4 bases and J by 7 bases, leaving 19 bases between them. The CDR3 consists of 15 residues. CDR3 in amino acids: CASSSRVAGESGYTF. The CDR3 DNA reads TGTGCCAGCAGCTCGAGGGTTGCAGGGGAGAGTGGCTACACCTTC.

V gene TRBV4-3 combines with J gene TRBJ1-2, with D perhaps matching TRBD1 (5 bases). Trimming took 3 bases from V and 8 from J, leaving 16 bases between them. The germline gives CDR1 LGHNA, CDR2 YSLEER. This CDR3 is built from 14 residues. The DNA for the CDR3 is TGCGCCAGCAGCCACCCCGGGACCTCGCAAGGCTACACCTTC. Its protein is CASSHPGTSQGYTF.

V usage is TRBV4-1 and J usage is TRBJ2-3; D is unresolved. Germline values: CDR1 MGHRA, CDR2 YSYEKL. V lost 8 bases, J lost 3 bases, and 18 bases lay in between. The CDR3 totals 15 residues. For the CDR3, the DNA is TGCGCCAGCCGACACCGACGAGAGATAACAGATACGCAGTATTTT. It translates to CASRHRREITDTQYF.

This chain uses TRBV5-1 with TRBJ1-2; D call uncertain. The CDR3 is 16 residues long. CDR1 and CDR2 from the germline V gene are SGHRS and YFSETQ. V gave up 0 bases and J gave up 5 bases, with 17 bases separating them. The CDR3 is CASSLDGRSLRYGYTF. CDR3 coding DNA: TGCGCCAGCAGCTTGGACGGACGGTCTCTTAGATATGGCTACACCTTC.

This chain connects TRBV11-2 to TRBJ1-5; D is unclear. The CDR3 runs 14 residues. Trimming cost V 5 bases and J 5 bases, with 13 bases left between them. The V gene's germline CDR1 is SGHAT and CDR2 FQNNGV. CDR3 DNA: TGTGCCAGCAGCCAACCCACGGGTTATCAGCCCCAGCATTTT. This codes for CASSQPTGYQPQHF.

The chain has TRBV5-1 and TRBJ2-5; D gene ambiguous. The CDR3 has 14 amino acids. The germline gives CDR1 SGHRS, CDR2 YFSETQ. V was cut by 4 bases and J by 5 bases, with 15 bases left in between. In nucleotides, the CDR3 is TGCGCCAGCAGCCGAGGCGGCTTCGGGGAGACCCAGTACTTC. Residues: CASSRGGFGETQYF.

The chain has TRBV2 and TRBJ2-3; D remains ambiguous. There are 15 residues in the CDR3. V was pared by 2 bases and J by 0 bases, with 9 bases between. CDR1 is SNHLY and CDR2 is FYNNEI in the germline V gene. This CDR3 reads CASSELDPSTDTQYF. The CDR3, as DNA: TGTGCCAGCAGTGAACTAGACCCTAGCACAGATACGCAGTATTTT.

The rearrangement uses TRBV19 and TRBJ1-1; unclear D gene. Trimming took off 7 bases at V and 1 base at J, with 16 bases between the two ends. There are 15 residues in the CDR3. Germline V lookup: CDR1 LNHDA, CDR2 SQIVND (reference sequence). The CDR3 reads CASKSPVWGNTEAFF. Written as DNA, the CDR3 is TGTGCCAGTAAGTCTCCCGTTTGGGGGAACACTGAAGCTTTCTTT.

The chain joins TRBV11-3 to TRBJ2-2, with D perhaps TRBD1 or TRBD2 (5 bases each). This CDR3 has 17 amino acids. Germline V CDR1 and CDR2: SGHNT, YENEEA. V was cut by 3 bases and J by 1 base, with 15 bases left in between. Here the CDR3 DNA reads TGTGCCAGCAGCTTTAGCACCGGGACCGAGAACACCGGGGAGCTGTTTTTT. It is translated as CASSFSTGTENTGELFF.

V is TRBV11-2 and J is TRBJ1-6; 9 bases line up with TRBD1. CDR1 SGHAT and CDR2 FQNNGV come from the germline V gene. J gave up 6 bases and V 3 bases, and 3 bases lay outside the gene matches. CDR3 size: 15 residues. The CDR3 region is CASSFMDRGNSPLHF. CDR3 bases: TGTGCCAGCAGCTTTATGGACAGGGGTAATTCACCCCTCCACTTT.

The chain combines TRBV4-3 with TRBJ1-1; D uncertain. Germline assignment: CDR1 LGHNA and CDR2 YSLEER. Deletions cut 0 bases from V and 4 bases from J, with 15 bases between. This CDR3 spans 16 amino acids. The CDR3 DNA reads TGCGCCAGCAGCCAAGAAGTAGGCCAGAGGAGCACTGAAGCTTTCTTT. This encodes CASSQEVGQRSTEAFF.

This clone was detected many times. CDR3 bases: TGTGCCAGCAGCTTCGGGGCCGACGGAGATACGCAGTATTTT. This gives the protein CASSFGADGDTQYF. V usage is TRBV7-3 and J usage is TRBJ2-3; either TRBD1 or TRBD2 may supply D (5 bases each). The germline V and J ends were trimmed by 3 bases and 5 bases, with 12 bases remaining between them. Germline CDR1 SGHTA, CDR2 FQGTGA. The CDR3 is 14 amino acids.

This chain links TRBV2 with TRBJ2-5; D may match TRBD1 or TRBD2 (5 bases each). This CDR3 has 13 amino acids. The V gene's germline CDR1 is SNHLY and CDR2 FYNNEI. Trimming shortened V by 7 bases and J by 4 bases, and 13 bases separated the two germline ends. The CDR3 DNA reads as TGTGCCAGCAAGGCCGCAGGGAGAGAGACCCAGTACTTC. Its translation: CASKAAGRETQYF.

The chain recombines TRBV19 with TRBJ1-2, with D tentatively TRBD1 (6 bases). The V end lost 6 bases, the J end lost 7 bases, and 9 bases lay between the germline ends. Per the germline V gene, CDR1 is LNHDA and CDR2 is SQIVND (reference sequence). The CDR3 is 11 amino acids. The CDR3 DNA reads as TGTGCCAGTAGACAGGGAGCTGGCTACACCTTC. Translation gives CASRQGAGYTF.

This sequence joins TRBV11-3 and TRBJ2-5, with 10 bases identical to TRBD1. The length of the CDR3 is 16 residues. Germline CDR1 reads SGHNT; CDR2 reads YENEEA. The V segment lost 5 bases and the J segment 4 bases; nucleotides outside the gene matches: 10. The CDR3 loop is CASSPRGQGFAETQYF. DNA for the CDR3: TGTGCCAGCAGCCCGAGGGGACAGGGGTTCGCAGAGACCCAGTACTTC.

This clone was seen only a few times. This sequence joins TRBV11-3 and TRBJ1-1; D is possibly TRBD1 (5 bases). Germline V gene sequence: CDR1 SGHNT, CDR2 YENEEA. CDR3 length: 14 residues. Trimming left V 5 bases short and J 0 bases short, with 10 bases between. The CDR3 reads CASSPRGMNTEAFF. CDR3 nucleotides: TGTGCCAGCAGCCCTCGGGGGATGAACACTGAAGCTTTCTTT.

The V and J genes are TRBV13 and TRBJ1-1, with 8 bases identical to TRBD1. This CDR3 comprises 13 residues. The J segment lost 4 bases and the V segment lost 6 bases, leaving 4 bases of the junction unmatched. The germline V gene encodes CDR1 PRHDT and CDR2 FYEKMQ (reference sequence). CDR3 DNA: TGTGCCAGCAGGCACACAGGGGGCACTGAAGCTTTCTTT. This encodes CASRHTGGTEAFF.

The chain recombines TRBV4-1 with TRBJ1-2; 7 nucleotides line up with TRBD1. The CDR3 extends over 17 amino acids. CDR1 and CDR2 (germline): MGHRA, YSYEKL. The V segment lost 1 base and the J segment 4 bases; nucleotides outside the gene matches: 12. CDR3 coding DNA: TGCGCCAGCAGCCAAGCAAACTTGATCGGGACAGCCTATGGCTACACCTTC. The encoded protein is CASSQANLIGTAYGYTF.

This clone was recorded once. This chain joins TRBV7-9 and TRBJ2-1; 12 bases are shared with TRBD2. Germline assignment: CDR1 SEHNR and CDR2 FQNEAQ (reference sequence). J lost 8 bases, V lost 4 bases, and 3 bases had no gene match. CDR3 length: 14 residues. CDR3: CASSSGTSGHEQFF. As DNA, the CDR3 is TGTGCCAGCAGCTCTGGGACTAGCGGGCATGAGCAGTTCTTC.